A selection of T cell receptor beta chains follows, all from one sample in a study of PD-1 blockade in classical Hodgkin lymphoma. The table came from immunoSEQ multiplex PCR; TCRdb's copy has only in-frame clones and leaves some out. This sample carries about 64,000 clones, around nine tenths of them seen once, and the ten largest clones take 8%. Sequencing used peripheral blood mononuclear cells (PBMCs), obtained before the fourth cycle of nivolumab. The receptor set was obtained from a human donor with classical Hodgkin lymphoma. Each CDR3 is given with its conserved first and last residue. The D gene is left open where the match is weak. Only part of the rows carry a size: once, few, many, or a class if the clone is expanded.

size: .
J: TRBJ2-2
D: .
V: TRBV19
CDR3: CASSILSTGELFF
DNA: TGTGCCAGTAGTATACTGAGCACCGGGGAGCTGTTTTTT

size: .
J: TRBJ2-3
D: TRBD1
V: TRBV6-1
CDR3: CASSEGTGADTQYF
DNA: TGTGCCAGCAGCGAGGGGACAGGGGCTGATACGCAGTATTTT

size: .
J: TRBJ2-7
D: .
V: TRBV4-1
CDR3: CASSYDLDGGEQYF
DNA: TGCGCCAGCAGCTACGACCTGGACGGAGGGGAGCAGTACTTC

size: once
J: TRBJ2-2
D: .
V: TRBV5-4
CDR3: CASSFQGSDTGELFF
DNA: TGTGCCAGCAGCTTCCAGGGATCGGACACCGGGGAGCTGTTTTTT

size: .
J: TRBJ2-7
D: TRBD1
V: TRBV2
CDR3: CASSEMGQGSQYF
DNA: TGTGCCAGCAGTGAAATGGGACAGGGATCGCAGTACTTC

size: once
J: TRBJ2-1
D: .
V: TRBV7-9
CDR3: CASSLAPGDGVNEQFF
DNA: TGTGCCAGCAGCTTAGCGCCGGGGGACGGCGTCAATGAGCAGTTCTTC

size: .
J: TRBJ2-5
D: TRBD2
V: TRBV18
CDR3: CASRAGLQETQYF
DNA: TGTGCCAGCCGAGCGGGACTCCAAGAGACCCAGTACTTC

size: .
J: TRBJ2-5
D: .
V: TRBV18
CDR3: CASSSTIVGQETQYF
DNA: TGTGCCAGCTCATCGACCATAGTTGGTCAAGAGACCCAGTACTTC

size: .
J: TRBJ2-7
D: .
V: TRBV11-2
CDR3: CASSLVPLSSYEQYF
DNA: TGTGCCAGCAGCTTAGTCCCTTTAAGCTCCTACGAGCAGTACTTC

size: .
J: TRBJ1-2
D: TRBD1
V: TRBV19
CDR3: CASSISSQTGNYGYTF
DNA: TGTGCCAGTAGTATTTCGTCCCAGACAGGGAACTATGGCTACACCTTC

size: .
J: TRBJ2-3
D: TRBD2
V: TRBV5-1
CDR3: CASSRTDYRLAGAVAQYF
DNA: TGCGCCAGCAGCCGGACCGATTATAGACTAGCGGGAGCGGTTGCGCAGTATTTT

size: .
J: TRBJ1-4
D: .
V: TRBV29-1
CDR3: CSVTDITLSEKLFF
DNA: TGCAGCGTTACCGACATAACCTTATCTGAAAAACTGTTTTTT

size: .
J: TRBJ1-5
D: .
V: TRBV19
CDR3: CASKMVLRAQPQHF
DNA: TGTGCCAGTAAAATGGTTCTACGGGCGCAGCCCCAGCATTTT

size: .
J: TRBJ2-7
D: .
V: TRBV6-5
CDR3: CASSYSGASVYYEQYF
DNA: TGTGCCAGCAGTTACTCAGGGGCTAGCGTATACTACGAGCAGTACTTC

size: .
J: TRBJ1-2
D: .
V: TRBV6-5
CDR3: CASCSRRLYGYTF
DNA: TGTGCCAGCTGCTCCCGAAGATTGTATGGCTACACCTTC

size: .
J: TRBJ1-2
D: .
V: TRBV7-2
CDR3: CASSPWEREGYTF
DNA: TGTGCCAGCAGCCCTTGGGAGAGGGAAGGCTACACCTTC

size: .
J: TRBJ2-1
D: .
V: TRBV29-1
CDR3: CSVVGRRGEGEQFF
DNA: TGCAGCGTTGTCGGGCGCAGGGGGGAGGGTGAGCAGTTCTTC

size: once
J: TRBJ1-2
D: .
V: TRBV4-1
CDR3: CASSPRGFRGYTF
DNA: TGCGCCAGCAGCCCCCGTGGATTTCGCGGCTACACCTTC

size: .
J: TRBJ2-3
D: .
V: TRBV30
CDR3: CAWRGQGVTDTQYF
DNA: TGTGCCTGGAGAGGGCAGGGTGTAACAGATACGCAGTATTTT

size: .
J: TRBJ2-2
D: TRBD1
V: TRBV19
CDR3: CASSIGHRGLGELFF
DNA: TGTGCCAGTAGTATAGGTCACAGGGGGCTTGGGGAGCTGTTTTTT

size: .
J: TRBJ1-1
D: .
V: TRBV7-9
CDR3: CASSLTFSEEAFF
DNA: TGTGCCAGCAGCTTAACGTTCTCGGAGGAAGCTTTCTTT

size: few
J: TRBJ1-5
D: .
V: TRBV28
CDR3: CASSLARGLQHF
DNA: TGTGCCAGCAGTTTAGCCCGAGGGCTCCAGCATTTT

size: .
J: TRBJ2-5
D: TRBD1
V: TRBV27
CDR3: CASSLGTGFNQETQYF
DNA: TGTGCCAGCAGTTTAGGGACAGGATTTAACCAAGAGACCCAGTACTTC

size: .
J: TRBJ1-1
D: .
V: TRBV19
CDR3: CASSISRDTGLNTEAFF
DNA: TGTGCCAGTAGTATCAGCCGGGACACGGGGTTGAACACTGAAGCTTTCTTT

size: .
J: TRBJ2-7
D: .
V: TRBV5-4
CDR3: CASSLRAGYYEQYF
DNA: TGTGCCAGCAGCTTGCGGGCGGGCTACTACGAGCAGTACTTC

size: .
J: TRBJ2-1
D: TRBD1
V: TRBV27
CDR3: CASSPMGQGINEQFF
DNA: TGTGCCAGCAGTCCCATGGGACAGGGAATCAATGAGCAGTTCTTC

size: .
J: TRBJ2-5
D: .
V: TRBV14
CDR3: CASSQDSTQETQYF
DNA: TGTGCCAGCAGCCAAGACAGTACCCAAGAGACCCAGTACTTC

size: .
J: TRBJ2-1
D: TRBD2
V: TRBV7-6
CDR3: CASSSTFPGGVSYNEQFF
DNA: TGTGCCAGCAGCTCAACCTTCCCGGGGGGTGTGAGTTACAATGAGCAGTTCTTC

size: few
J: TRBJ1-6
D: TRBD1
V: TRBV19
CDR3: CASSIPTGSSPLHF
DNA: TGTGCCAGTAGTATCCCGACAGGGAGCTCACCCCTCCACTTT

size: .
J: TRBJ2-4
D: .
V: TRBV11-2
CDR3: CASNILGAAGNIQYF
DNA: TGTGCCAGCAACATATTGGGGGCGGCAGGAAACATTCAGTACTTC

size: .
J: TRBJ1-4
D: .
V: TRBV6-1
CDR3: CASSDVATNEKLFF
DNA: TGTGCCAGCAGTGACGTTGCAACTAATGAAAAACTGTTTTTT

size: .
J: TRBJ1-4
D: .
V: TRBV6-6
CDR3: CASKGGMGEKLFF
DNA: TGTGCCTCGAAGGGGGGAATGGGTGAAAAACTGTTTTTT

size: .
J: TRBJ1-1
D: .
V: TRBV29-1
CDR3: CSVLSTTNTEAFF
DNA: TGCAGCGTTTTATCGACAACGAACACTGAAGCTTTCTTT

size: .
J: TRBJ1-6
D: TRBD1
V: TRBV9
CDR3: CASSADRGALNSPLHF
DNA: TGTGCCAGCAGCGCGGACAGGGGGGCCCTCAATTCACCCCTCCACTTT

size: .
J: TRBJ1-6
D: TRBD1
V: TRBV7-2
CDR3: CASSLYGGGTGWNSPLHF
DNA: TGTGCCAGCAGCTTATACGGGGGGGGGACAGGATGGAATTCACCCCTCCACTTT

size: .
J: TRBJ2-7
D: .
V: TRBV6-6
CDR3: CASSYSGEQYF
DNA: TGTGCCAGCAGTTACAGCGGCGAGCAGTACTTC

size: .
J: TRBJ1-5
D: .
V: TRBV5-8
CDR3: CASSLAGPGQPQHF
DNA: TGTGCCAGCAGCTTGGCAGGGCCGGGTCAGCCCCAGCATTTT

size: .
J: TRBJ2-7
D: .
V: TRBV19
CDR3: CASSITSGSYEQYF
DNA: TGTGCCAGTAGTATAACTAGTGGCTCCTACGAGCAGTACTTC

size: .
J: TRBJ1-1
D: .
V: TRBV10-1
CDR3: CASSEGGRAEAFF
DNA: TGCGCCAGCAGTGAGGGGGGACGGGCTGAAGCTTTCTTT